This entry concerns a single T cell receptor beta chain. Antigen specificity is unknown. Method: immunoSEQ multiplex PCR; TCRdb's copy keeps in-frame clones and lacks some. The repertoire holds under 7,000 clones, about a fifth seen once, with more than 15% in the top ten. Documented treatment: randomized to nivolumab then ipilimumab (arm A) or the reverse (arm B). Patients had received no earlier DNA-damaging chemotherapy. The data are from a study of sequential checkpoint blockade in melanoma. Study-wide background: Both treatment sequences were followed by maintenance nivolumab.

V gave up 0 bases and J gave up 5 bases, with 2 bases separating them. The CDR3 is made up of 12 amino acids. Germline loops: CDR1 LGHNT, CDR2 FRNRAP. Broader study findings: Clinical benefit was about 30 times likelier when tumor T-cell fraction and clonality increased. In arm A, pretreatment tumor clonality was associated with response.

This chain links TRBV12-5 with TRBJ1-5, with D unclear. The material was tumor tissue (inferred from file names), obtained from a patient given nivolumab and ipilimumab in sequence. The source of this sequence is a human donor with melanoma. CDR3 in amino acids: CASGLVDQPQHF. CDR3 bases: TGTGCTAGTGGTTTGGTAGATCAGCCCCAGCATTTT.